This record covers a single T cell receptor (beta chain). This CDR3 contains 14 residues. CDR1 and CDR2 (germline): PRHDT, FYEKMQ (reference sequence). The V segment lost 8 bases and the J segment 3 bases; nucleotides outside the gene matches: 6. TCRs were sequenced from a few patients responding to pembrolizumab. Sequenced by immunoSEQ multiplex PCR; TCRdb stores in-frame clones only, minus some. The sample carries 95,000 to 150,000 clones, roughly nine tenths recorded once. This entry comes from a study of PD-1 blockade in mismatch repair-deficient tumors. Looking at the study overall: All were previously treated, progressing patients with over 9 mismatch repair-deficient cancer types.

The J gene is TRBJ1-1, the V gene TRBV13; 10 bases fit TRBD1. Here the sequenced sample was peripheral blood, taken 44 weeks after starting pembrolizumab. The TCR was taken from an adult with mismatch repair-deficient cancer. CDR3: CASRTGGRHTEAFF. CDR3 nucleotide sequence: TGTGCCAGCCGGACAGGGGGTCGGCACACTGAAGCTTTCTTT.